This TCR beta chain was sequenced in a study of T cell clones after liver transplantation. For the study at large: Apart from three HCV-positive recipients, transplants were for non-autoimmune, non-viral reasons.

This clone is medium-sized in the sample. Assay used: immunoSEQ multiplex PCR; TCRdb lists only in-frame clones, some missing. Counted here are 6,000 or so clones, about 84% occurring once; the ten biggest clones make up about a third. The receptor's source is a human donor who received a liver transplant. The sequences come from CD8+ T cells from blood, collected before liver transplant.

Written as DNA, the CDR3 is TGTGCCAGCAGCGAACTAGGTCTTGGCGAGCAGTACTTC. Its protein product is CASSELGLGEQYF. This chain links TRBV7-6 with TRBJ2-7; possible D gene TRBD2, 5 bases. CDR3 size: 13 residues. In germline, CDR1 is SGHVS, CDR2 FNYEAQ. V gave up 5 bases and J gave up 6 bases, with 14 bases separating them.